Shown below are 2 T cell receptor beta chains from a single sample sequenced in a study of beta chain features in type 1 diabetes. TCRB transcripts that were expressed got sequenced, as all of the isolated RNA had been reverse transcribed. Libraries were prepared by immunoSEQ multiplex PCR; TCRdb keeps only in-frame clonotypes and omits some of them. The table records approximately 170,000 clones, almost 65% of them present only once. Whole-study results and caveats: Shorter TCRB CDR3s, moderately but significantly so, marked every one of the four CD4+ subsets in Type 1 diabetes patients.

Antigens of these TCRs are unknown. The specimen was naive CD4+ T cells from blood. Receptor source: a man aged 25 to 45 with type 1 diabetes.

The chain has TRBV29-1 and TRBJ1-2, with 7 positions matching TRBD1. Germline V gene sequence: CDR1 SQVTM, CDR2 ANQGSEA. V dropped 4 bases and J dropped 4; count of bases not matched to a gene: 3. The length of the CDR3 is 12 residues. Written as DNA, the CDR3 is TGCAGCGTTGTCCGGGACAGCTATGGCTACACCTTC. It is translated as CSVVRDSYGYTF.

This clone came up a few times. The chain carries TRBV30 and TRBJ2-3; D may match TRBD1 or TRBD2 (5 bases each). The CDR3 loop spans 15 amino acids. Germline-derived CDR1 and CDR2 are GTSNPN and SVGIG (reference sequence). The germline V and J ends were trimmed by 4 bases and 0 bases, with 14 bases remaining between them. Here the CDR3 reads CAWTERGGSTDTQYF. CDR3 DNA: TGTGCCTGGACCGAACGTGGGGGAAGCACAGATACGCAGTATTTT.